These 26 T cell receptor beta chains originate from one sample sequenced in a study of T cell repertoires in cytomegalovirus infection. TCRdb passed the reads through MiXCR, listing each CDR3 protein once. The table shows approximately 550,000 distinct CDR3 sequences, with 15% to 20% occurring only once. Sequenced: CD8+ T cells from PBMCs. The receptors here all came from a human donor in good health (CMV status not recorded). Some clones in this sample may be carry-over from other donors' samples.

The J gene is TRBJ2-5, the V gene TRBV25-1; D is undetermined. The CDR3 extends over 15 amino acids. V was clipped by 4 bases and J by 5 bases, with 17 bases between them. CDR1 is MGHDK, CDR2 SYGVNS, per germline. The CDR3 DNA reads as TGTGCCAGCAGTGTGAGGCAGAGGTTGAGGGAGACCCAGTACTTC. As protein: CASSVRQRLRETQYF.

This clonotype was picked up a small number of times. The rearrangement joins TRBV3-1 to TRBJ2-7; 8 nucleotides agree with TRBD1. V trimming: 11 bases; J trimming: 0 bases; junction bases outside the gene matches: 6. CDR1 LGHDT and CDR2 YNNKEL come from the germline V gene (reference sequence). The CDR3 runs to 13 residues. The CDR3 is CAARTGSSYEQYF. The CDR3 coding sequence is TGTGCCGCCAGGACAGGGAGCTCCTACGAGCAGTACTTC.

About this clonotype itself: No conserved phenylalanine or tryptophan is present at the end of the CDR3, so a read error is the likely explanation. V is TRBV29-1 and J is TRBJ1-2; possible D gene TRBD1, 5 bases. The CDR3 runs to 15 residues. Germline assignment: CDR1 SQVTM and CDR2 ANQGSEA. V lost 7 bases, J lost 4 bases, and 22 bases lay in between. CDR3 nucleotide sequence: TGCAGCGCCATTCCCATGGGACTCCTAACCTATGGCTACACCTTA. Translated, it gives CSAIPMGLLTYGYTL.

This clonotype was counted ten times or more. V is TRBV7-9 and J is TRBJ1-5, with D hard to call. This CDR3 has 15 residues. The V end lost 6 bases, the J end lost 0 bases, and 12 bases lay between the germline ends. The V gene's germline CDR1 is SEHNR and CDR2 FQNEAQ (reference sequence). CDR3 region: CASSSVGNSNQPQHF. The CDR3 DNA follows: TGTGCCAGCAGTTCCGTGGGAAATAGCAATCAGCCCCAGCATTTT.

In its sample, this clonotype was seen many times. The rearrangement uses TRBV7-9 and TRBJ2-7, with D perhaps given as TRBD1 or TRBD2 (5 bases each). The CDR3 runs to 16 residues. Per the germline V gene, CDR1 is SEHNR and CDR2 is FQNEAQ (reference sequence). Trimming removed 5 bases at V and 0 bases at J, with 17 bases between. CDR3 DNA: TGTGCCAGCAGCATGACTCCGGGACGGTACTCCTACGAGCAGTACTTC. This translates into CASSMTPGRYSYEQYF.

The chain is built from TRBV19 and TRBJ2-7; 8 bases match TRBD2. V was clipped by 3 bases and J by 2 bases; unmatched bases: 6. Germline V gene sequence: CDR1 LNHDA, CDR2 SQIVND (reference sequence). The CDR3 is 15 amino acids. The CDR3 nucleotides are TGTGCCAGTAGTATTAGTAGCGGGGATCCCTACGAGCAGTACTTC. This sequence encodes CASSISSGDPYEQYF.

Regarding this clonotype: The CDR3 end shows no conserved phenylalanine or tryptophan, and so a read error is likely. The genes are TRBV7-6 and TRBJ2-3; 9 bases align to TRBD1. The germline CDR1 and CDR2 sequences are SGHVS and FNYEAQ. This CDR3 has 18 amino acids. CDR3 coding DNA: TGTGCCAGCAGCCCAAGTACTCCGGGACAGGGCTACACAGATTCGCAGTATTAT. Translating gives CASSPSTPGQGYTDSQYY.

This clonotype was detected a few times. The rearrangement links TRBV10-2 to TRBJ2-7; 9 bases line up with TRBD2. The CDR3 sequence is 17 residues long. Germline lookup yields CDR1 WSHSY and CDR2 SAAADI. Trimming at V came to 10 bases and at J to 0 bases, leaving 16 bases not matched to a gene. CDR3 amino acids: CATEVGSGRGSSYEQYF. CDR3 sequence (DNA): TGCGCCACCGAAGTGGGTAGCGGGAGAGGAAGCTCCTACGAGCAGTACTTC.

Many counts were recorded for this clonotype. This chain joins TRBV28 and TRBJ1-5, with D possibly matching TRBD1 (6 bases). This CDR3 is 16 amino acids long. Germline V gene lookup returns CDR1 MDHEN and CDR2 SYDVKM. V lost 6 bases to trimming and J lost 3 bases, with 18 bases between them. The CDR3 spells CASSLTAQGLNQPQHF. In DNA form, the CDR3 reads TGTGCCAGCAGCCTCACGGCACAGGGACTCAATCAGCCCCAGCATTTT.

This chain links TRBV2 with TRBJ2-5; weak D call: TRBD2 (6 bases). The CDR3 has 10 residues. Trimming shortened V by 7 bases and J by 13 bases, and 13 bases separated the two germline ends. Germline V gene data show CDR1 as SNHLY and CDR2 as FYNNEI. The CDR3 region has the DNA TGTGCCAGCATGGGGACTCTAGGGTACTTC. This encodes CASMGTLGYF.

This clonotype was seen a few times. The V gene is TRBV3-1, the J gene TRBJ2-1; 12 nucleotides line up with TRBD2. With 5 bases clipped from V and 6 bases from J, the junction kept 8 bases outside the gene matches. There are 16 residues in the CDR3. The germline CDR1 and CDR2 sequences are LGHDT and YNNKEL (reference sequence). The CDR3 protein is CASSFGTSGRINEQFF. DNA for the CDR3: TGTGCCAGCAGCTTTGGGACTAGCGGGCGAATCAATGAGCAGTTCTTC.

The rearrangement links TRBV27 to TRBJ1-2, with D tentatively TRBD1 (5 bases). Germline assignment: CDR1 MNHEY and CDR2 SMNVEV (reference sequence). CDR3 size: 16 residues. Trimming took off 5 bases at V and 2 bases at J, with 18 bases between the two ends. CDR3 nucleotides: TGTGCCAGCAGTGGCCAGGGACCAGTTACCAACTATGGCTACACCTTC. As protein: CASSGQGPVTNYGYTF.

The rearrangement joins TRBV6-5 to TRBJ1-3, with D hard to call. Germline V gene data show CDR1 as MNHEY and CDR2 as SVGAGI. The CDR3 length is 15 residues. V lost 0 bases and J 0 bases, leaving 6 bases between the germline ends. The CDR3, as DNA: TGTGCCAGCAGTTACTCAGGTAACTCTGGAAACACCATATATTTT. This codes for CASSYSGNSGNTIYF.

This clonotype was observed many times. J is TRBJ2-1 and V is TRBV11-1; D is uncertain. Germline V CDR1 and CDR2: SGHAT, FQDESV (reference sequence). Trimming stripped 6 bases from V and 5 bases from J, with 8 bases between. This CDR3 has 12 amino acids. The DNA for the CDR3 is TGTGCCAGCAGAGGCGAGGACAATGAGCAGTTCTTC. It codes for CASRGEDNEQFF.

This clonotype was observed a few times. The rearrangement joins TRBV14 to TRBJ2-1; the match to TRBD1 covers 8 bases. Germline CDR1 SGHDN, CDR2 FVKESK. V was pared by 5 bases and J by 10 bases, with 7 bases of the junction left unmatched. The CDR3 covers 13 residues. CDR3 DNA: TGTGCCAGCAGCAACCGGGACAGGAGCGAGCAGTTCTTC. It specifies CASSNRDRSEQFF.

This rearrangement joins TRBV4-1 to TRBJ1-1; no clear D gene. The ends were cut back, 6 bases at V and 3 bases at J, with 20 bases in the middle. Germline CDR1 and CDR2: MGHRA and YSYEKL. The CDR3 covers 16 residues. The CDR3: CASRSREAGVDTEAFF. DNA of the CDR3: TGCGCCAGCAGAAGTAGAGAAGCCGGAGTGGACACTGAAGCTTTCTTT.

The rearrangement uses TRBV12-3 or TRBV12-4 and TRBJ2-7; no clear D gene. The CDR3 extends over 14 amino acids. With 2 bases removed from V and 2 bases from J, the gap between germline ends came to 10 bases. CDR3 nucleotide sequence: TGTGCCAGCAGTTTACGGCTAGAAGCCTACGAGCAGTACTTC. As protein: CASSLRLEAYEQYF.

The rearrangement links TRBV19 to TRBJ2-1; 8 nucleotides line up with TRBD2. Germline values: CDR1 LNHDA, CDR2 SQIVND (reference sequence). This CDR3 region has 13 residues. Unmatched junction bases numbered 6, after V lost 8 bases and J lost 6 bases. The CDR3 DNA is TGTGCCAGTGGGGGTAGCGGGATCAATGAGCAGTTCTTC. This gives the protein CASGGSGINEQFF.

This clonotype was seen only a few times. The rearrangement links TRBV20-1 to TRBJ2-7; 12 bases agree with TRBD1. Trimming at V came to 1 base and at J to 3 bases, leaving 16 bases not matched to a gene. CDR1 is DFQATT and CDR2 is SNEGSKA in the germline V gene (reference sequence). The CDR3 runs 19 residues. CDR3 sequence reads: CSARVRGTGGHNAFYEQYF. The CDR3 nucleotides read TGCAGTGCTAGAGTAAGGGGGACAGGGGGCCACAATGCCTTCTACGAGCAGTACTTC.

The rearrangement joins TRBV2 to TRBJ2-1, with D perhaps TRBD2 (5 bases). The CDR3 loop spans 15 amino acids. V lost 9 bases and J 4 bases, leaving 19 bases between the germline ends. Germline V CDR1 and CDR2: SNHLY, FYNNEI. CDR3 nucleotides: TGTGCCAGTCGCGATCGGGCGGGCGGTTACAATGAGCAGTTCTTC. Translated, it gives CASRDRAGGYNEQFF.

For the CDR3, the DNA is TGTGCCAGCAGCTCCATGGACAGGAAGAACACTGAAGCTTTCTTT. Its translation: CASSSMDRKNTEAFF. The rearrangement links TRBV7-9 to TRBJ1-1; TRBD1 matches at 7 bases. Losses at the gene ends were 4 bases for V and 1 base for J; bases not matched to a gene: 6. Per germline, CDR1 SEHNR and CDR2 FQNEAQ (reference sequence). There are 15 residues in the CDR3.

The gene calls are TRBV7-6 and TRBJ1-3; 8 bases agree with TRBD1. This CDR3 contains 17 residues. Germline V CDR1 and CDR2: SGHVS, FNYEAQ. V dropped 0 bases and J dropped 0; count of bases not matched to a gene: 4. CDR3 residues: CASSLAFGQGSGNTIYF. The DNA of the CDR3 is TGTGCCAGCAGCTTAGCTTTCGGACAGGGCTCTGGAAACACCATATATTTT.

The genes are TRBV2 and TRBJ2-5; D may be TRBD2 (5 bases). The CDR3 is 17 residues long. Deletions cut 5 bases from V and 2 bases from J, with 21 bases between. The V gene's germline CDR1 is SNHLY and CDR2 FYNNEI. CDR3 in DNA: TGTGCCAGCAGTCTGGACCCCACCGGGGTGGATCAAGAGACCCAGTACTTC. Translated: CASSLDPTGVDQETQYF.

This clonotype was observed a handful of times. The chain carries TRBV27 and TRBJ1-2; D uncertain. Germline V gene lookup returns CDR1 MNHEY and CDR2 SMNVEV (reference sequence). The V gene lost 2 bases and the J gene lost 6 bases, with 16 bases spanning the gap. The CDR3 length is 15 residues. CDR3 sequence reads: CASSLGGVGSNGYTF. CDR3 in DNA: TGTGCCAGCAGTTTAGGAGGCGTCGGTTCAAATGGCTACACCTTC.

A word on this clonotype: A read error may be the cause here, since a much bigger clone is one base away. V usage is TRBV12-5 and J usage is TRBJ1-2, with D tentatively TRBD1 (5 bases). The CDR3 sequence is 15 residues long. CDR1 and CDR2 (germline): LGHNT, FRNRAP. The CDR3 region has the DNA TGTGCTAGTGGTTTGGGCCGGAGGGGCCGGTATGGCCACACCTTC. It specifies CASGLGRRGRYGHTF.

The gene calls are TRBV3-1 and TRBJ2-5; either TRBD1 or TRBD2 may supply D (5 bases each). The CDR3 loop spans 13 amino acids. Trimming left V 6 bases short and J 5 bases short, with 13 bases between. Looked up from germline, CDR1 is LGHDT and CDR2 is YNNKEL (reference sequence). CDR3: CASREVGTETQYF. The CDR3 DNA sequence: TGTGCCAGCAGAGAGGTGGGGACGGAGACCCAGTACTTC.